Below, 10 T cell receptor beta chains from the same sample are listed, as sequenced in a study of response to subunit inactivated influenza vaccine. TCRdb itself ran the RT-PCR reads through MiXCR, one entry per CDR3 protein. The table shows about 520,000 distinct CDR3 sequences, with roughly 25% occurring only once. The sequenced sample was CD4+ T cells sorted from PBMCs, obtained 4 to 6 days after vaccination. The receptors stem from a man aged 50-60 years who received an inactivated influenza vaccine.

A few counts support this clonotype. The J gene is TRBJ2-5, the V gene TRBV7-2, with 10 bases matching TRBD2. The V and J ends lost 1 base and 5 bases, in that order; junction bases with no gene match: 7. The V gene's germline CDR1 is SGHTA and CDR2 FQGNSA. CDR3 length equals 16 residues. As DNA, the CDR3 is TGTGCCAGCAGCTTAGGTCTAGCGGGAGAGGGGGAGACCCAGTACTTC. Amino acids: CASSLGLAGEGETQYF.

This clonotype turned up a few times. As DNA, the CDR3 is TGTGCCAACAAAAAAGATAGCACAGATACGCAGTATTTT. Amino acids: CANKKDSTDTQYF. V and J are TRBV12-3 or TRBV12-4 and TRBJ2-3; D gene uncertain. The V gene lost 10 bases and the J gene lost 0 bases, with 11 bases spanning the gap. The CDR3 extends over 13 amino acids.

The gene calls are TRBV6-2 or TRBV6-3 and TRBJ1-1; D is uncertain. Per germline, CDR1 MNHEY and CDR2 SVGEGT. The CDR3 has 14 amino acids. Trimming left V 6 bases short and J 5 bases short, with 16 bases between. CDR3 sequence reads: CASRRPSGGTEAFF. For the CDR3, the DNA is TGTGCCAGCAGACGCCCCTCCGGTGGGACTGAAGCTTTCTTT.

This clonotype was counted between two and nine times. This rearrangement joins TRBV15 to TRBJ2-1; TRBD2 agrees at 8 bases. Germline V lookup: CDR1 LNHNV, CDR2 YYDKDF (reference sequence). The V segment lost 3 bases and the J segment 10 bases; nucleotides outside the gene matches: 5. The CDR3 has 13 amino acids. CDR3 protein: CATSRVTSGEQFF. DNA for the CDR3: TGTGCCACCAGCAGGGTAACTAGCGGAGAGCAGTTCTTC.

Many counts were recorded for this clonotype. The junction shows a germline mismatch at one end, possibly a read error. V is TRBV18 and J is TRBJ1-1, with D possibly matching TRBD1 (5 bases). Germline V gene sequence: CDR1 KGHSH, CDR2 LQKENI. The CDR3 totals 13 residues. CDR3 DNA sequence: TGCGCCAGCAGCCCGGGACGGAACACTGAAGCTTTCTTT. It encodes CASSPGRNTEAFF.

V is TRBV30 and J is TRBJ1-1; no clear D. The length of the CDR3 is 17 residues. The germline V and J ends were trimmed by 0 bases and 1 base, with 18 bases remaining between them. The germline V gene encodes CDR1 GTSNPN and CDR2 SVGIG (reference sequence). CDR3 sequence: CAWSVDVPFDKNTEAFF. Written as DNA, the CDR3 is TGTGCCTGGAGTGTAGATGTCCCGTTCGACAAGAACACTGAAGCTTTCTTT.

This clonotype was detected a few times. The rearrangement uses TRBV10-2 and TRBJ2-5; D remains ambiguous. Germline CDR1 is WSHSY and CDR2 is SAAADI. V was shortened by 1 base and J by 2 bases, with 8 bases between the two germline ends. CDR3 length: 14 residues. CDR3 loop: CASSEWQLQETQYF. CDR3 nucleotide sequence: TGCGCCAGCAGTGAGTGGCAGTTACAAGAGACCCAGTACTTC.

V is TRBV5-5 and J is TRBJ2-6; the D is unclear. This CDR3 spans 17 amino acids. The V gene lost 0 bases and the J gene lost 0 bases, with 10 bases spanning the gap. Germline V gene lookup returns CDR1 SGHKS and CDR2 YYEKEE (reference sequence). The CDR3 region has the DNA TGTGCCAGCAGCTTGGAATTACGGAACTCTGGGGCCAACGTCCTGACTTTC. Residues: CASSLELRNSGANVLTF.

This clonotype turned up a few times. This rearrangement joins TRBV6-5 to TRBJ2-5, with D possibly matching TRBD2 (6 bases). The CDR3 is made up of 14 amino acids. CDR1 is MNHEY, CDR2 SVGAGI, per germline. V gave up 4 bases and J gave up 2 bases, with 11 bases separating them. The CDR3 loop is CASSWGVEQETQYF. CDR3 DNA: TGTGCCAGCAGTTGGGGGGTAGAACAAGAGACCCAGTACTTC.

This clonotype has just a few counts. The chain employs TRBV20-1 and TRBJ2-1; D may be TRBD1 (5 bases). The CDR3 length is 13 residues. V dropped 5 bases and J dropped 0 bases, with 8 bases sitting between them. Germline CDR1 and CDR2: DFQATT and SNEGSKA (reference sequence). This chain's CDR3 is CSARQSSYNEQFF. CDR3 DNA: TGCAGTGCTCGACAGAGCTCCTACAATGAGCAGTTCTTC.